This T cell receptor (beta chain) originates from a study of blood T cell repertoires in COVID-19. Germline V CDR1 and CDR2: SGHRS, YFSETQ. The CDR3 loop spans 16 amino acids. V trimming: 0 bases; J trimming: 8 bases; junction bases outside the gene matches: 10. This clone is a singleton in its sample. In the authors' methods: Cell counts per sample came from amplifying reference gene primers. Sequencing used immunoSEQ multiplex PCR; TCRdb keeps in-frame clones, though not all of them. V, J and clone size reflect that table, while D and trimming were determined from the DNA. The sample includes 250,000 to 400,000 clones, almost 90% of them seen just once.

Material: peripheral blood. The sequence was collected from a woman aged 25 to 39 with COVID-19, enrolled during active disease. V is TRBV5-1 and J is TRBJ1-3; 8 bases fit TRBD1. In DNA, the CDR3 is TGCGCCAGCAGCTTGGCAGGACAGGGTTCCCAAGACACCATATATTTT. Translated, it gives CASSLAGQGSQDTIYF. Complete variable domain (other parts from reference TRBV5-1 and TRBJ1-3): KAGVTQTPRYLIKTRGQQVTLSCSPISGHRSVSWYQQTPGQGLQFLFEYFSETQRNKGNFPGRFSGRQFSNSRSEMNVSTLELGDSALYLCASSLAGQGSQDTIYFGEGSWLTVV.